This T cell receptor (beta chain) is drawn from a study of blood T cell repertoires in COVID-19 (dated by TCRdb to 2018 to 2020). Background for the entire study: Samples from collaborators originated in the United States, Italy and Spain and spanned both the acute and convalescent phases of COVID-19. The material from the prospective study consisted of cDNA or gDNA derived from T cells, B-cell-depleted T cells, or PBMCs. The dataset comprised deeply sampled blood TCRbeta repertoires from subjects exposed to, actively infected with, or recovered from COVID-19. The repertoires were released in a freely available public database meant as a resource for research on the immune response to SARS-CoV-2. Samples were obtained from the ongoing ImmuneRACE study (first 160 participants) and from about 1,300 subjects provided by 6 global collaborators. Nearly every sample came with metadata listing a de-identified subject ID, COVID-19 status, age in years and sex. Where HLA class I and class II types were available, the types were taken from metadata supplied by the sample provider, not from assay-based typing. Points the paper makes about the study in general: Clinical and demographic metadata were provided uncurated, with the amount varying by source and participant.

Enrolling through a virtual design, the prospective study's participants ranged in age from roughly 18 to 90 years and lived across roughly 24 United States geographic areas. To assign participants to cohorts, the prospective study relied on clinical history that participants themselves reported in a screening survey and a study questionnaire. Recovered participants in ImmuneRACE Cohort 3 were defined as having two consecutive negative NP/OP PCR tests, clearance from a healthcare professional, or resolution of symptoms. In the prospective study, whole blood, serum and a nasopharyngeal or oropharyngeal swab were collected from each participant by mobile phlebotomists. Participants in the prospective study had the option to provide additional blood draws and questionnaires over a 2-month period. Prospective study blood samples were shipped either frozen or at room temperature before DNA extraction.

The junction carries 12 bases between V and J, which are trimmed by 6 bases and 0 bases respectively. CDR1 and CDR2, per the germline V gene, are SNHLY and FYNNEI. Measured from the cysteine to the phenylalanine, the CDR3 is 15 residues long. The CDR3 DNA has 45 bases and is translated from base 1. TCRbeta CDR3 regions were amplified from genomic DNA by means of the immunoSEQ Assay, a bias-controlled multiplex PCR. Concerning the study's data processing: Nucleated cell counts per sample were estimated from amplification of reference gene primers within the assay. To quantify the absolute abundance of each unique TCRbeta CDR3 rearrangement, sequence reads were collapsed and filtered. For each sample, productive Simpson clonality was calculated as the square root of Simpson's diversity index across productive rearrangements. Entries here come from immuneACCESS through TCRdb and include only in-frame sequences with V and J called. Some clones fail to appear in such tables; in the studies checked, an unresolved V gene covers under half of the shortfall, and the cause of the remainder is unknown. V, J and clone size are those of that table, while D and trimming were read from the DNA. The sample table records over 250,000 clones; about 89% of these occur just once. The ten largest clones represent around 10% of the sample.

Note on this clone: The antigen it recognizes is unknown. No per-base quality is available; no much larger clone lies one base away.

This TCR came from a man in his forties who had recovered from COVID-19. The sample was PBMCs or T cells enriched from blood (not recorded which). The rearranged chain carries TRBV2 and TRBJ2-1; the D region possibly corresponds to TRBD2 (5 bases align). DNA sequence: TGTGCCAGCAGCGCTAGCCGCAGCTCCTACAATGAGCAGTTCTTC. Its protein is CASSASRSSYNEQFF.